The 14 T cell receptor beta chains below all came from one sample that was sequenced in a study of breast tumors, draining lymph nodes, adjacent tissues. TCRdb reprocessed the multiplex PCR reads with MiXCR, giving one entry per CDR3 protein. The table lists about 63,000 distinct CDR3 sequences, less than 60% of them singletons. Sequences were obtained from breast tumor tissue. Receptors originate from a female donor with breast cancer. Some clones in this sample may be carry-over from other donors' samples.

This clonotype was counted a few times. This chain connects TRBV27 to TRBJ2-3; TRBD2 agrees at 8 bases. CDR3 length: 15 residues. V dropped 2 bases and J dropped 3; count of bases not matched to a gene: 4. Per the germline V gene, CDR1 is MNHEY and CDR2 is SMNVEV (reference sequence). CDR3 loop: CASSLRSGSTDTQYF. CDR3 coding DNA: TGTGCCAGCAGTTTAAGAAGCGGGAGTACAGATACGCAGTATTTT.

About this clonotype itself: The junction differs from germline at one of its ends, possibly a read error. The chain carries TRBV6-6 and TRBJ1-4; D is uncertain. CDR1 is MNHNY, CDR2 SVGAGI, per germline (reference sequence). The CDR3 sequence is 14 residues long. CDR3 coding DNA: TGTGCCGGCAGTTACGGGGAGGAATTTGAAAAACTGTTTTTT. Residues: CAGSYGEEFEKLFF.

This clonotype was counted ten times or more. V usage is TRBV7-9 and J usage is TRBJ2-2; a possible D gene is TRBD1 (6 bases). Germline CDR1 SEHNR, CDR2 FQNEAQ (reference sequence). There are 16 residues in the CDR3. V shed 5 bases and J shed 3 bases, with 16 bases lying between them. The CDR3 bases are TGTGCCAGCAGCGCCCCGGGACAAGCCTACACCGGGGAGCTGTTTTTT. It is translated as CASSAPGQAYTGELFF.

The CDR3 nucleotides are TGTGCCACCGGTAATTCGAACAGGGAGGCTGGAAACACCATATATTTT. It codes for CATGNSNREAGNTIYF. V and J are TRBV24-1 and TRBJ1-3; maybe TRBD1 (6 bases). Germline V lookup: CDR1 KGHDR, CDR2 SFDVKD. The V and J ends lost 9 bases and 2 bases respectively, with 19 bases between them. This CDR3 comprises 16 residues.

In this sample, this clonotype turned up a few times. The V gene is TRBV9, the J gene TRBJ2-3, with 14 bases identical to TRBD2. Germline V gene data show CDR1 as SGDLS and CDR2 as YYNGEE. The CDR3 has 18 amino acids. V trimming: 2 bases; J trimming: 2 bases; junction bases outside the gene matches: 7. DNA for the CDR3: TGTGCCAGCAGCGTGGGACTAGCGGGAGTGGACCCCACAGATACGCAGTATTTT. It specifies CASSVGLAGVDPTDTQYF.

This clonotype was observed a single time. This chain joins TRBV29-1 and TRBJ2-7; 10 bases match TRBD1. Germline V gene lookup returns CDR1 SQVTM and CDR2 ANQGSEA. The V segment lost 8 bases and the J segment 3 bases; nucleotides outside the gene matches: 10. The CDR3 extends over 14 amino acids. The CDR3 DNA reads as TGCAGCAGTGAGTCCAGGACAGGGGGCTACGAGCAGTACTTC. This gives the protein CSSESRTGGYEQYF.

The chain uses TRBV2 and TRBJ1-4, with TRBD1 as a possible D gene (5 bases). V was pared by 1 base and J by 4 bases, with 7 bases between. Germline loops: CDR1 SNHLY, CDR2 FYNNEI. This CDR3 has 14 residues. The CDR3 spells CASSEVTVNEKLFF. The CDR3 nucleotides read TGTGCCAGCAGTGAAGTGACAGTTAATGAAAAACTGTTTTTT.

J is TRBJ1-2 and V is TRBV28; no clear D. Germline CDR1 and CDR2: MDHEN and SYDVKM. The CDR3 runs 14 residues. The V and J ends lost 4 bases and 8 bases respectively, with 17 bases between them. The CDR3 spells CASSYPQSVGGYTF. The DNA for the CDR3 is TGTGCCAGCAGTTATCCACAGAGTGTGGGGGGCTACACCTTC.

This clonotype is judged medium-sized. The chain is built from TRBV2 and TRBJ2-1, with a weak D call TRBD2 (5 bases). Germline V gives CDR1 SNHLY, CDR2 FYNNEI. V was cut by 4 bases and J by 7 bases, with 17 bases left in between. CDR3 size: 15 residues. CDR3 in DNA: TGTGCCAGCAGTGGAGGAGCGGTCTCGAAAAATGAGCAGTTCTTC. The encoded protein is CASSGGAVSKNEQFF.

This chain connects TRBV29-1 to TRBJ2-5; D gene uncertain. The CDR3 is made up of 18 amino acids. The V and J ends lost 4 bases and 5 bases respectively, with 29 bases between them. Germline V lookup: CDR1 SQVTM, CDR2 ANQGSEA. The CDR3 loop is CSVVIYDGRNNVTETQYF. CDR3 DNA sequence: TGCAGCGTTGTGATATATGACGGACGAAACAACGTTACGGAGACCCAGTACTTC.

This clonotype was seen ten or more times. The gene calls are TRBV30 and TRBJ1-4; unclear D gene. The V end lost 3 bases, the J end lost 4 bases, and 12 bases lay between the germline ends. This CDR3 spans 14 amino acids. Germline V gives CDR1 GTSNPN, CDR2 SVGIG (reference sequence). The CDR3 nucleotides read TGTGCCTGGAGCGGCCGATCCCATAATGAAAAACTGTTTTTT. It codes for CAWSGRSHNEKLFF.

Concerning this clonotype: Compared with germline, one end of the junction differs, possibly owing to a read error. The chain couples TRBV7-8 to TRBJ2-3; 7 nucleotides line up with TRBD1. CDR3 length: 14 residues. CDR1 SGHVS and CDR2 FQNEAQ come from the germline V gene. This CDR3 reads CASSPDRTTDTRYF. The CDR3 DNA follows: TGTGCCAGCAGCCCGGACAGGACCACAGATACGCGGTATTTC.

J is TRBJ2-7 and V is TRBV20-1; TRBD1 matches at 7 bases. V shed 6 bases, J shed 2 bases, and the junction held 7 bases outside the gene matches. Germline V gene sequence: CDR1 DFQATT, CDR2 SNEGSKA (reference sequence). The CDR3 sequence is 13 residues long. The CDR3 reads CSAKETGAYEQYF. In DNA form, the CDR3 reads TGCAGTGCAAAGGAAACAGGGGCCTACGAGCAGTACTTC.

The genes are TRBV6-5 and TRBJ1-2; 9 nucleotides align to TRBD1. The V gene's germline CDR1 is MNHEY and CDR2 SVGAGI. The V segment lost 8 bases and the J segment 8 bases; nucleotides outside the gene matches: 3. The CDR3 totals 11 residues. Written as DNA, the CDR3 is TGTGCCAGCTATACAGGGGGCGGCTACACCTTC. Amino acid sequence: CASYTGGGYTF.